The 21 T cell receptor beta chains below come from one sample, sequenced in a study of cytomegalovirus exposure and HLA in healthy donors. Both 60 Vbeta primers and 13 Jbeta primers went into the PCR. Only in-frame clones appear in the TCRdb table, and some are missing; sequencing was by immunoSEQ multiplex PCR. The sample has more than 95,000 clones; roughly 80% are singletons. The sample comprised PBMCs. The receptors stem from a female donor in good health and CMV-seronegative.

This sequence joins TRBV27 and TRBJ2-7, with D maybe TRBD2 (5 bases). This CDR3 comprises 13 residues. CDR1 and CDR2 from the germline V gene are MNHEY and SMNVEV (reference sequence). Between the trimmed V and J ends, which lost 5 bases and 2 bases, there was a span of 10 bases. The CDR3 DNA sequence: TGTGCCAGCAGTCGCGGTAGCGCCTACGAGCAGTACTTC. This codes for CASSRGSAYEQYF.

The chain has TRBV7-8 and TRBJ1-6; D not resolved. V dropped 5 bases and J dropped 13 bases, with 15 bases sitting between them. The CDR3 spans 13 residues. CDR1 is SGHVS, CDR2 FQNEAQ, per germline. The CDR3 nucleotides are TGTGCCAGCAGCCTATATTCTATGTGGCCCCTCCACTTT. Its protein product is CASSLYSMWPLHF.

This chain links TRBV11-3 with TRBJ2-5, with D hard to call. The germline V gene encodes CDR1 SGHNT and CDR2 YENEEA. The CDR3 spans 13 residues. V was pared by 5 bases and J by 2 bases, with 9 bases between. This chain's CDR3 is CASSLGQQETQYF. The CDR3 bases are TGTGCCAGCAGCCTAGGGCAGCAAGAGACCCAGTACTTC.

This chain uses TRBV19 with TRBJ2-6; 9 nucleotides line up with TRBD1. CDR1 and CDR2 (germline): LNHDA, SQIVND (reference sequence). The CDR3 has 17 amino acids. Trimming took 4 bases from V and 2 from J; bases not matched to a gene: 6. The CDR3, as DNA: TGTGCCAGTAGTAAGGACAGGGGTCATGCTGGGGCCAACGTCCTGACTTTC. Translation: CASSKDRGHAGANVLTF.

The chain is built from TRBV14 and TRBJ2-2; D is unresolved. V gave up 0 bases and J gave up 8 bases, with 7 bases separating them. This CDR3 is built from 13 residues. Germline loops: CDR1 SGHDN, CDR2 FVKESK. The CDR3 DNA follows: TGTGCCAGCAGCCAAGAGTTAAAAGGGGAGCTGTTTTTT. Its protein is CASSQELKGELFF.

V is TRBV10-1 and J is TRBJ2-7; D remains ambiguous. Trimming removed 0 bases at V and 0 bases at J, with 6 bases between. The CDR3 covers 14 residues. Germline values: CDR1 WNHNN, CDR2 SYGVQD (reference sequence). CDR3 coding DNA: TGCGCCAGCAGTGAGTCGGGCTCCTCCTACGAGCAGTACTTC. The encoded protein is CASSESGSSYEQYF.

This clone was detected a few times. The chain carries TRBV5-6 and TRBJ1-6; maybe TRBD1 (5 bases). This CDR3 spans 14 amino acids. Germline V gene lookup returns CDR1 SGHDT and CDR2 YYEEEE. The V end was cut by 4 bases, the J end by 5 bases, with 10 bases between. The CDR3 here is CASSRDSHNSPLHF. The CDR3, as DNA: TGTGCCAGCAGCCGCGACAGTCATAATTCACCCCTCCACTTT.

The rearrangement joins TRBV5-1 to TRBJ1-1, with D uncertain. CDR1 is SGHRS and CDR2 is YFSETQ in the germline V gene. The CDR3 is made up of 13 amino acids. The germline V and J ends were trimmed by 5 bases and 2 bases, with 10 bases remaining between them. CDR3 coding DNA: TGCGCCAGCAGACGTAGTCCTAACACTGAAGCTTTCTTT. This gives the protein CASRRSPNTEAFF. Filled out from reference TRBV5-1 and TRBJ1-1, the complete variable domain reads KAGVTQTPRYLIKTRGQQVTLSCSPISGHRSVSWYQQTPGQGLQFLFEYFSETQRNKGNFPGRFSGRQFSNSRSEMNVSTLELGDSALYLCASRRSPNTEAFFGQGTRLTVV.

V gene TRBV7-9 combines with J gene TRBJ1-2; TRBD1 matches 7 bases. There are 16 residues in the CDR3. J lost 0 bases, V lost 2 bases, and 6 bases had no gene match. Germline V gives CDR1 SEHNR, CDR2 FQNEAQ (reference sequence). CDR3 sequence (DNA): TGTGCCAGCAGCTTAACAGGGGACCCTTCTAACTATGGCTACACCTTC. This sequence encodes CASSLTGDPSNYGYTF.

The CDR3 loop reads CASSPTGGIGNTEAFF. The DNA of the CDR3 is TGTGCCAGCAGCCCAACCGGGGGGATTGGGAACACTGAAGCTTTCTTT. This chain joins TRBV9 and TRBJ1-1, with D tentatively TRBD1 (5 bases). V was pared by 4 bases and J by 1 base, with 17 bases between. The CDR3 is 16 residues long. Germline V gives CDR1 SGDLS, CDR2 YYNGEE.

The chain carries TRBV28 and TRBJ1-2; weak D call: TRBD1 (6 bases). This CDR3 has 15 residues. Germline CDR1 MDHEN, CDR2 SYDVKM. Trimming cost V 3 bases and J 8 bases, with 19 bases left between them. CDR3 DNA sequence: TGTGCCAGCAGTTTTGGGGGGGCGTCTTTGGACGGCTACACCTTC. Amino acids: CASSFGGASLDGYTF.

This chain joins TRBV5-1 and TRBJ2-1, with 11 positions matching TRBD1. J was trimmed by 7 bases and V by 0 bases; bases with no gene match: 6. The length of the CDR3 is 16 residues. Looked up from germline, CDR1 is SGHRS and CDR2 is YFSETQ. Written as DNA, the CDR3 is TGCGCCAGCAGCTTGGTCCTGGGGACAGGGGGGAATGAGCAGTTCTTC. Translation gives CASSLVLGTGGNEQFF.

The V and J genes are TRBV11-2 and TRBJ2-1; 7 bases map to TRBD1. The V and J ends lost 5 bases and 3 bases, in that order; junction bases with no gene match: 13. The CDR3 sequence is 17 residues long. From germline, CDR1 is SGHAT and CDR2 FQNNGV. This chain's CDR3 is CASSPRPPGQNYNEQFF. The CDR3 region has the DNA TGTGCCAGCAGCCCTAGACCCCCGGGACAGAACTACAATGAGCAGTTCTTC.

The chain couples TRBV6-4 to TRBJ2-1; 8 nucleotides match TRBD2. J was trimmed by 3 bases and V by 3 bases; bases with no gene match: 4. Germline V gives CDR1 MRHNA, CDR2 SNTAGT. CDR3 size: 15 residues. The CDR3 region has the DNA TGTGCCAGCAGTGAGACCGGGACTAGCTACAATGAGCAGTTCTTC. Protein: CASSETGTSYNEQFF.

V and J are TRBV5-1 and TRBJ2-1, with D tentatively TRBD2 (6 bases). CDR3 length: 16 amino acids. Germline values: CDR1 SGHRS, CDR2 YFSETQ. V dropped 3 bases and J dropped 6 bases, with 19 bases sitting between them. CDR3 residues: CASSSSGTAYSNEQFF. CDR3 DNA: TGCGCCAGCAGCTCATCCGGGACTGCCTATTCCAATGAGCAGTTCTTC.

V is TRBV30 and J is TRBJ1-2; TRBD1 matches at 8 bases. CDR1 is GTSNPN and CDR2 is SVGIG in the germline V gene (reference sequence). With 7 bases clipped from V and 8 bases from J, the junction kept 6 bases outside the gene matches. The CDR3 sequence is 11 residues long. The CDR3 region is CAFHGQGGYTF. The CDR3 coding sequence is TGTGCCTTTCACGGACAGGGCGGCTACACCTTC.

The V call is TRBV5-1, the J call TRBJ2-7, with a possible D match to TRBD2 (5 bases). The germline gives CDR1 SGHRS, CDR2 YFSETQ. V dropped 0 bases and J dropped 5 bases, with 9 bases sitting between them. The CDR3 sequence is 13 residues long. The CDR3 DNA is TGCGCCAGCAGCTTGGTATCGAGGGACGAGCAGTACTTC. Translation gives CASSLVSRDEQYF.

The chain joins TRBV11-2 to TRBJ2-2, with D possibly matching TRBD2 (6 bases). Germline CDR1 is SGHAT and CDR2 is FQNNGV. The CDR3 spans 17 residues. Deletions cut 3 bases from V and 4 bases from J, with 18 bases between. CDR3 protein: CASSFGAGNPRTGELFF. The CDR3 DNA follows: TGTGCCAGCAGCTTTGGGGCGGGGAATCCCCGCACCGGGGAGCTGTTTTTT.

CDR3 DNA: TGCGCCAGCAGCTTGGAGCCAGGGGGCGCTTCACCCCTCCACTTT. Translating it yields CASSLEPGGASPLHF. The chain has TRBV5-1 and TRBJ1-6; 8 nucleotides match TRBD1. This CDR3 is built from 15 residues. J lost 9 bases, V lost 0 bases, and 5 bases had no gene match. Germline V gives CDR1 SGHRS, CDR2 YFSETQ.

The rearrangement uses TRBV7-9 and TRBJ1-3; 7 bases match TRBD1. V lost 2 bases, J lost 5 bases, and 9 bases stayed unmatched. Germline V gives CDR1 SEHNR, CDR2 FQNEAQ (reference sequence). The CDR3 totals 16 residues. CDR3 in DNA: TGTGCCAGCAGCTTATTAACCACAGGGGCAAGAAACACCATATATTTT. This translates into CASSLLTTGARNTIYF. Combining the CDR3 with reference TRBV7-9 and TRBJ1-3 gives the whole variable domain DTGVSQNPRHKITKRGQNVTFRCDPISEHNRLYWYRQTLGQGPEFLTYFQNEAQLEKSRLLSDRFSAERPKGSFSTLEIQRTEQGDSAMYLCASSLLTTGARNTIYFGEGSWLTVV.

The rearrangement joins TRBV11-2 to TRBJ2-3; 7 positions match TRBD2. The V gene's germline CDR1 is SGHAT and CDR2 FQNNGV. Unmatched junction bases numbered 7, after V lost 1 base and J lost 0 bases. This CDR3 comprises 17 residues. The CDR3, as DNA: TGTGCCAGCAGCTTAGGAGCGGGGACGCCTAGCACAGATACGCAGTATTTT. Its protein product is CASSLGAGTPSTDTQYF.